This TCR beta chain appears in the sequencing data of a study of CD8+ T cells in alopecia areata. Study-wide context: Affected scalp percentage set treated patients' severity scores.

Notes on this clone: Its antigen is currently unknown.

Study-level results: A single nonresponder leaves the baseline CD8+ expansion link to response uncertain. Higher clonality and more expanded CD8+ clones appeared in lesional than normal scalp.

In germline, CDR1 is SGHRS, CDR2 YFSETQ. This CDR3 has 13 amino acids. Trimming pared 5 bases from V and 4 bases from J, leaving 10 bases between. It was cDNA, reverse transcribed from extracted RNA, that served as the sequencing template. Repertoires were generated with immunoSEQ multiplex PCR, while TCRdb's copy carries only in-frame clones and drops some. This repertoire shows under 200,000 clones, 55% to 75% found once; its top ten account for 12% to 15%. Stated treatment: oral pan-JAK inhibitor, 5-10 mg twice daily. PBMCs served as the source from which CD4+ and CD8+ T cells were sorted. Sequences were derived from CD4+ T cells sorted from blood, sampled at week 24, from a patient treated with tofacitinib. This receptor was taken from a human donor with alopecia areata. This chain connects TRBV5-1 to TRBJ1-5; tentative D call: TRBD1 (5 bases). As DNA, the CDR3 is TGCGCCAGCAGACCAGGGCCTAATCAGCCCCAGCATTTT. This gives the protein CASRPGPNQPQHF.